This T cell receptor (beta chain) was found in a study of PD-1 blockade in mismatch repair-deficient tumors (dated by TCRdb to about 2017). Background for the entire study: Between September 2013 and September 2016, the trial enrolled around 89 consecutive patients with roughly 13 mismatch repair-deficient cancer types, every one of whom had been previously treated and was progressing. Tumor-associated T cell clones were tracked in the peripheral blood of patients responding to PD-1 blockade by deep sequencing of TCR CDR3 regions. Study-wide conclusions, independent of this receptor: Tumor-resident clones, often undetectable in blood before treatment, expanded rapidly after pembrolizumab and then contracted, generally before radiologic responses.

For each enrolled patient, mismatch repair deficiency was established using either polymerase chain reaction or immunohistochemistry. TCR sequencing was carried out for three patients who responded to pembrolizumab therapy. The phase II trial prospectively tested pembrolizumab PD-1 blockade in advanced mismatch repair-deficient cancers regardless of tissue of origin. Peripheral blood T cell samples were serially collected before and at multiple times after PD-1 blockade was started. Blood sampling times were expressed in weeks after the first pembrolizumab dose. Concerning this clone: Its target antigen remains unknown. Qualities for individual bases were not recorded, and no much larger clone is one base off.

The germline V gene (reference sequence) gives CDR1 as MNHEY and CDR2 as SMNVEV. V is reduced by 4 bases and J by 0 bases, leaving a spacing of 13 bases between them. Taken from cysteine to phenylalanine, the CDR3 has 16 residues. Only CDR3 DNA is held: 48 bases, read in frame from base 1. Library generation was performed with the immunoSEQ multiplex PCR assay. The immuneACCESS repertoire file appears here via TCRdb, limited to in-frame rearrangements. These files lack a portion of the clones; in checked studies, under half of the deficit traces to unresolved V genes, and the cause of the others is not known. The sample records 60,000 to 65,000 clones, about nine tenths of which are singletons. The top ten clonotypes cover approximately 15% of the sample.

The chain employs TRBV27 and TRBJ1-5; confidence is insufficient to name the D gene. The sequencing used peripheral blood, collected 52 weeks after starting pembrolizumab. This TCR was recovered from an adult with mismatch repair-deficient cancer. Here the CDR3 is given as CASSSSSGYSNQPQHF. In nucleotides, the sequence is TGTGCCAGCAGTTCGAGCTCGGGTTATAGCAATCAGCCCCAGCATTTT.